This TCR beta chain was documented in a study of blood T cell repertoires in COVID-19. Study information: The cDNA or gDNA used as material had been derived from T cells, B-cell-depleted T cells, or PBMCs.

Those who participated ranged in age from about 18 to 89 years and resided in roughly 26 US areas. The study assigned cohorts using participant-reported clinical history. Source study methods: Using reference gene primer amplification, nucleated cell counts were estimated. The assay was immunoSEQ multiplex PCR, and TCRdb's table has in-frame clones only and misses some. For V, J and clone size, that table is used; D and trimming come from the DNA. This sample yields 280,000 or so clones, of which 70% to 90% are seen a single time; under 7% belongs to the top ten. J gave up 3 bases and V 2 bases, and 9 bases lay outside the gene matches. Germline V lookup: CDR1 SEHNR, CDR2 FQNEAQ (reference sequence). The CDR3 loop spans 17 amino acids.

This clonotype was sampled from a woman aged 35 to 49 who had recovered from COVID-19. The rearrangement links TRBV7-9 to TRBJ2-1, with 8 bases aligning to TRBD2. The sequenced sample consisted of PBMCs or T cells enriched from blood (not recorded which). CDR3 loop: CASSLLGGSGGYNEQFF. CDR3 nucleotide sequence: TGTGCCAGCAGCTTATTGGGCGGGAGCGGGGGCTACAATGAGCAGTTCTTC.